Below, 24 T cell receptor beta chains from the same sample are listed, as sequenced in a study of T cell repertoires in cytomegalovirus infection. MiXCR, run by TCRdb on the reads, gives a single entry per CDR3 protein. The sample has approximately 100,000 distinct CDR3 sequences; under 25% are singletons. The source material was CD8+ T cells from PBMCs. These receptors all come from a human donor in good health (CMV status not recorded). Some clones in this sample may be carry-over from other donors' samples.

The chain is built from TRBV6-2 or TRBV6-3 and TRBJ2-1; TRBD2 matches 14 bases. Germline-derived CDR1 and CDR2 are MNHEY and SVGEGT. V was clipped by 4 bases and J by 6 bases; unmatched bases: 2. The CDR3 runs 15 residues. The CDR3 is CASSSGTSGGNEQFF. CDR3 in DNA: TGTGCCAGCAGTTCCGGGACTAGCGGGGGCAATGAGCAGTTCTTC.

Many counts were recorded for this clonotype. This chain joins TRBV25-1 and TRBJ1-1, with no clear D. This CDR3 is built from 15 residues. Trimming shortened V by 3 bases and J by 5 bases, and 16 bases separated the two germline ends. CDR1 MGHDK and CDR2 SYGVNS come from the germline V gene. The CDR3 is CASSEQAGILTEAFF. CDR3 bases: TGTGCCAGCAGTGAGCAGGCCGGGATTCTAACTGAAGCTTTCTTT.

A few counts support this clonotype. The chain joins TRBV7-2 to TRBJ2-1; maybe TRBD1 (5 bases). CDR1 is SGHTA and CDR2 is FQGNSA in the germline V gene. The CDR3 has 15 residues. Trimming cost V 1 base and J 9 bases, with 16 bases left between them. The DNA of the CDR3 is TGTGCCAGCAGCTTAGATCCCAGGGCACCTTTTGAGCAGTTCTTC. This gives the protein CASSLDPRAPFEQFF.

V gene TRBV4-3 combines with J gene TRBJ1-2, with a weak D call TRBD1 (5 bases). The CDR3 runs to 15 residues. V was cut by 0 bases and J by 3 bases, with 11 bases left in between. CDR1 and CDR2 from the germline V gene are LGHNA and YSLEER. Here the CDR3 DNA reads TGCGCCAGCAGCCAAGATCTGAGGGGTTACTATGGCTACACCTTC. Protein: CASSQDLRGYYGYTF.

The genes are TRBV2 and TRBJ2-3, with D tentatively TRBD2 (5 bases). This CDR3 comprises 15 residues. Trimming pared 3 bases from V and 0 bases from J, leaving 10 bases between. CDR1 is SNHLY and CDR2 is FYNNEI in the germline V gene. The CDR3: CASSEWAGSTDTQYF. In DNA, the CDR3 is TGTGCCAGCAGTGAGTGGGCGGGCAGCACAGATACGCAGTATTTT.

This clonotype was seen more than once but under ten times. The chain combines TRBV6-5 with TRBJ1-1; D is perhaps TRBD1 (5 bases). Trimming took off 5 bases at V and 0 bases at J, with 16 bases between the two ends. CDR3 length equals 16 residues. Per germline, CDR1 MNHEY and CDR2 SVGAGI. CDR3 bases: TGTGCCAGCAGTACTACTGGAGGGGTTCTGAACACTGAAGCTTTCTTT. Translation gives CASSTTGGVLNTEAFF.

Only a few counts were recorded for this clonotype. The chain couples TRBV28 to TRBJ2-7, with D unclear. This CDR3 region has 10 residues. The V gene's germline CDR1 is MDHEN and CDR2 SYDVKM. The V gene lost 5 bases and the J gene lost 7 bases, with 6 bases spanning the gap. The CDR3 protein is CASSLREQYF. As DNA, the CDR3 is TGTGCCAGCAGTCTTAGGGAGCAGTACTTC.

This rearrangement joins TRBV7-9 to TRBJ1-6; D unresolved. V was cut by 5 bases and J by 7 bases, with 18 bases left in between. The CDR3 totals 16 residues. Germline V gene sequence: CDR1 SEHNR, CDR2 FQNEAQ (reference sequence). The CDR3 DNA reads as TGTGCCAGCAGCCATCCGGCGGGGATCCCCAATTCACCCCTCCACTTT. Its translation: CASSHPAGIPNSPLHF.

This clonotype has ten or more counts. V is TRBV7-9 and J is TRBJ1-2; no definite D call. Germline CDR1 SEHNR, CDR2 FQNEAQ (reference sequence). Trimming cost V 3 bases and J 6 bases, with 14 bases left between them. The CDR3 is 14 amino acids. This CDR3 is CASSLGNGPNGYTF. The DNA of the CDR3 is TGTGCCAGCAGCTTGGGAAACGGACCTAATGGCTACACCTTC.

This clonotype was detected a few times. This sequence joins TRBV7-3 and TRBJ2-3; D tentatively fits TRBD1 or TRBD2 (5 bases each). Per germline, CDR1 SGHTA and CDR2 FQGTGA. Trimming took off 4 bases at V and 1 base at J, with 9 bases between the two ends. The CDR3 runs to 14 residues. CDR3 nucleotides: TGTGCCAGCAGCTCGATGGGGGGCACAGATACGCAGTATTTT. The encoded protein is CASSSMGGTDTQYF.

This chain links TRBV7-6 with TRBJ1-4, with D tentatively TRBD1 (6 bases). Trimming cost V 0 bases and J 3 bases, with 14 bases left between them. CDR1 SGHVS and CDR2 FNYEAQ come from the germline V gene. The CDR3 runs 17 residues. The CDR3 DNA follows: TGTGCCAGCAGCTTAGCAAAAAACAGGGAGGCTAATGAAAAACTGTTTTTT. Translating gives CASSLAKNREANEKLFF.

The V and J genes are TRBV28 and TRBJ1-3; possible D gene TRBD1, 5 bases. CDR1 and CDR2 from the germline V gene are MDHEN and SYDVKM. CDR3 length: 15 amino acids. V was clipped by 4 bases and J by 4 bases, with 14 bases between them. CDR3 nucleotides: TGTGCCAGCAGTTCAATATCCCGGGACGGAAACACCATATATTTT. This translates into CASSSISRDGNTIYF.

The chain is built from TRBV4-3 and TRBJ2-7, with a weak D call TRBD2 (5 bases). The CDR3 covers 18 residues. Germline assignment: CDR1 LGHNA and CDR2 YSLEER. Trimming removed 0 bases from V and 3 bases from J, with 21 bases in between. The CDR3 protein is CASSQDIVEGLLSYEQYF. The CDR3 bases are TGCGCCAGCAGCCAAGATATCGTCGAGGGCTTGCTGAGCTACGAGCAGTACTTC.

This clonotype has at least ten counts. This sequence joins TRBV7-9 and TRBJ2-1; 9 nucleotides align to TRBD1. Germline trimming cut 4 bases from V and 2 bases from J; bases unmatched to any gene: 6. Germline V gene lookup returns CDR1 SEHNR and CDR2 FQNEAQ (reference sequence). This CDR3 has 16 amino acids. CDR3 bases: TGTGCCAGCAGCTCTTATCGACAGGGGGCCTACAATGAGCAGTTCTTC. This translates into CASSSYRQGAYNEQFF. Full variable domain (rest looked up from reference TRBV7-9 and TRBJ2-1): DTGVSQNPRHKITKRGQNVTFRCDPISEHNRLYWYRQTLGQGPEFLTYFQNEAQLEKSRLLSDRFSAERPKGSFSTLEIQRTEQGDSAMYLCASSSYRQGAYNEQFFGPGTRLTVL.

This clonotype has more than one count but fewer than ten. The chain joins TRBV28 to TRBJ2-1, with D uncertain. CDR1 is MDHEN and CDR2 is SYDVKM in the germline V gene. The CDR3 has 11 residues. Trimming shortened V by 4 bases and J by 10 bases, and 8 bases separated the two germline ends. CDR3 in amino acids: CASSSDLEQFF. The CDR3 coding sequence is TGTGCCAGCAGTTCGGACCTCGAGCAGTTCTTC.

In regard to this clonotype: It may be a read error: a sequence one base away is much more abundant. The genes are TRBV7-6 and TRBJ2-5, with 14 bases aligning to TRBD2. The CDR3 runs to 18 residues. V shed 6 bases, J shed 5 bases, and the junction held 14 bases outside the gene matches. Looked up from germline, CDR1 is SGHVS and CDR2 is FNYEAQ. CDR3 in DNA: TGTGCCAGCAGACCATTTCGGACTAGCGGGGGGTTCGAGGAGACCCAGTACTTC. It yields the protein CASRPFRTSGGFEETQYF.

This clonotype has only a few counts. An end of the junction does not agree with germline; a read error may underlie this. V gene TRBV7-2 combines with J gene TRBJ2-1; D perhaps matches TRBD2 (5 bases). This CDR3 is built from 13 residues. Germline V gene data show CDR1 as SGHTA and CDR2 as FQGNSA. The CDR3 protein is CASSSRGFDDGSF. CDR3 bases: TGTGCCAGCAGCTCGCGCGGGTTCGACGATGGGTCCTTC. Variable domain in full (rest from reference TRBV7-2 and TRBJ2-1): GAGVSQSPSNKVTEKGKDVELRCDPISGHTALYWYRQSLGQGLEFLIYFQGNSAPDKSGLPSDRFSAERTGGSVSTLTIQRTQQEDSAVYLCASSSRGFDDGSFGPGTRLTVL.

This clonotype was found many times. This sequence joins TRBV19 and TRBJ1-1; 7 nucleotides line up with TRBD1. The CDR3 is 14 amino acids. Losses at the gene ends were 6 bases for V and 1 base for J; bases not matched to a gene: 5. Germline V gene data show CDR1 as LNHDA and CDR2 as SQIVND (reference sequence). CDR3 region: CASRVGQENTEAFF. The CDR3 DNA reads TGTGCCAGTAGAGTCGGACAGGAGAACACTGAAGCTTTCTTT. The full variable domain, rest sourced from reference TRBV19 and TRBJ1-1, is DGGITQSPKYLFRKEGQNVTLSCEQNLNHDAMYWYRQDPGQGLRLIYYSQIVNDFQKGDIAEGYSVSREKKESFPLTVTSAQKNPTAFYLCASRVGQENTEAFFGQGTRLTVV.

This clonotype was observed at least ten times. V and J are TRBV4-1 and TRBJ1-6, with TRBD1 identical over 9 bases. After removal of 3 bases from V and 8 bases from J, the junction contained 8 bases not matched to a gene. The CDR3 is made up of 16 amino acids. CDR1 and CDR2 (germline): MGHRA, YSYEKL. As DNA, the CDR3 is TGCGCCAGCAGCCAGGACAGGGGCCCCGGGGATTCACCCCTCCACTTT. Its translation is CASSQDRGPGDSPLHF.

Ten or more counts support this clonotype. The V gene is TRBV12-3 or TRBV12-4, the J gene TRBJ2-3; D is unclear. V gave up 7 bases and J gave up 3 bases, with 8 bases separating them. This CDR3 region has 12 residues. This CDR3 reads CASTQATDTQYF. CDR3 nucleotides: TGTGCCAGCACCCAAGCAACAGATACGCAGTATTTT.

This clonotype was seen only a few times. The chain joins TRBV20-1 to TRBJ2-7, with D possibly being TRBD2 (6 bases). V lost 1 base and J lost 7, with 8 bases in between. CDR1 and CDR2 from the germline V gene are DFQATT and SNEGSKA (reference sequence). This CDR3 is built from 11 residues. The CDR3 reads CSARVGREQYF. The CDR3 nucleotides read TGCAGTGCTAGAGTGGGGAGGGAGCAGTACTTC.

This clonotype was counted between two and nine times. The V gene is TRBV7-9, the J gene TRBJ1-2, with 8 bases that match TRBD1. The CDR3 consists of 16 residues. Trimming cost V 4 bases and J 6 bases; bases outside gene matches: 13. Germline V CDR1 and CDR2: SEHNR, FQNEAQ (reference sequence). The CDR3 here is CASSSTLSDRVHGYTF. The CDR3 coding sequence is TGTGCCAGCAGCTCCACTCTATCGGACAGGGTGCATGGCTACACCTTC. Full variable domain (outside the CDR3, taken from reference TRBV7-9 and TRBJ1-2): DTGVSQNPRHKITKRGQNVTFRCDPISEHNRLYWYRQTLGQGPEFLTYFQNEAQLEKSRLLSDRFSAERPKGSFSTLEIQRTEQGDSAMYLCASSSTLSDRVHGYTFGSGTRLTVV.

This chain connects TRBV19 to TRBJ2-7; 8 nucleotides align to TRBD1. Looked up from germline, CDR1 is LNHDA and CDR2 is SQIVND (reference sequence). V dropped 3 bases and J dropped 3; count of bases not matched to a gene: 10. The CDR3 is 16 amino acids. The CDR3 region is CASSMIPGQGGYEQYF. CDR3 coding DNA: TGTGCCAGTAGTATGATTCCCGGACAGGGAGGCTACGAGCAGTACTTC.

The chain links TRBV12-3 or TRBV12-4 to TRBJ2-1; D is undetermined. Trimming shortened V by 2 bases and J by 12 bases, and 17 bases separated the two germline ends. This CDR3 has 14 residues. The CDR3 nucleotides read TGTGCCAGCAGTTTACATGAACCGCCGGATAGGCAGTTCTTC. Encoded protein: CASSLHEPPDRQFF.